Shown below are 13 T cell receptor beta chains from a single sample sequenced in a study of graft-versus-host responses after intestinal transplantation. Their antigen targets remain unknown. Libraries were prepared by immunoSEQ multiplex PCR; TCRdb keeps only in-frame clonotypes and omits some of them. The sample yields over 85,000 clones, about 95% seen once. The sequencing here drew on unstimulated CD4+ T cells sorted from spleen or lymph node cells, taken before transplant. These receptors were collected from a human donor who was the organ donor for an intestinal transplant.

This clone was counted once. DNA for the CDR3: TGCGCCAGCAGCGTAGAACCGTCAGGACTAGCGGGCCTTGATACGCAGTATTTT. Translating gives CASSVEPSGLAGLDTQYF. V is TRBV5-1 and J is TRBJ2-3, with 11 bases lining up with TRBD2. J was trimmed by 6 bases and V by 4 bases; bases with no gene match: 16. The germline V gene has CDR1 SGHRS and CDR2 YFSETQ. CDR3 size: 18 residues.

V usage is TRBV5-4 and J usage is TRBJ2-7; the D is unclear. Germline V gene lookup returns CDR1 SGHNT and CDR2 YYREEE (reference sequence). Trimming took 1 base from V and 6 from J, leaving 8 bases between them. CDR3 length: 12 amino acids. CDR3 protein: CASSLIGREQYF. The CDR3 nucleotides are TGTGCCAGCAGCTTGATAGGGCGCGAGCAGTACTTC.

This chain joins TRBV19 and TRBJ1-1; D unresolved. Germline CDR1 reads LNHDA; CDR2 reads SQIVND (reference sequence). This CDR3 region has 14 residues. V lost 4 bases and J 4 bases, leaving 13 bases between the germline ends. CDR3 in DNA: TGTGCCAGTAGTACTTCGAGGCAGAGCACTGAAGCTTTCTTT. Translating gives CASSTSRQSTEAFF. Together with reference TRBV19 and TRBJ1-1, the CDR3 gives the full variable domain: DGGITQSPKYLFRKEGQNVTLSCEQNLNHDAMYWYRQDPGQGLRLIYYSQIVNDFQKGDIAEGYSVSREKKESFPLTVTSAQKNPTAFYLCASSTSRQSTEAFFGQGTRLTVV.

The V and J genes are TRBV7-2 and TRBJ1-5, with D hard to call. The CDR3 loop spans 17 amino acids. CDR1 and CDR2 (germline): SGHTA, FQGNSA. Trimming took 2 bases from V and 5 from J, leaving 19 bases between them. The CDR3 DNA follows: TGTGCCAGCAGCTTAACGGCTGTAGGACTCGGGTATCAGCCCCAGCATTTT. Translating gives CASSLTAVGLGYQPQHF.

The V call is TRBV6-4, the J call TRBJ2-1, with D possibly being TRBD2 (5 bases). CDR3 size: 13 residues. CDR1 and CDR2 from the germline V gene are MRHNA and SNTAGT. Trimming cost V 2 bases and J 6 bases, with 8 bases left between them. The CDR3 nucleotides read TGTGCCAGCAGTGACCGGAGCGGCAATGAGCAGTTCTTC. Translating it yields CASSDRSGNEQFF.

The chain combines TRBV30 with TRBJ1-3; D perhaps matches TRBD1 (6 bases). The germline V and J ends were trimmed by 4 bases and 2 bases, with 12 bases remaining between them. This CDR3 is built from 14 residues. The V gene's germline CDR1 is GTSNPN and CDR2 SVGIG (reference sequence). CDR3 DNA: TGTGCCTGGAACCAGGGGACGGCTGGAAACACCATATATTTT. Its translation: CAWNQGTAGNTIYF.

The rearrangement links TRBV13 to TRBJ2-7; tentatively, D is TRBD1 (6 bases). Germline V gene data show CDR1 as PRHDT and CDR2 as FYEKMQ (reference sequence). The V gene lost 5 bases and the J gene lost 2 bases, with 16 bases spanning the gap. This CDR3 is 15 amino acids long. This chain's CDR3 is CASSPPRTGTYEQYF. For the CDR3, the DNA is TGTGCCAGCAGCCCCCCCCGAACAGGGACCTACGAGCAGTACTTC.

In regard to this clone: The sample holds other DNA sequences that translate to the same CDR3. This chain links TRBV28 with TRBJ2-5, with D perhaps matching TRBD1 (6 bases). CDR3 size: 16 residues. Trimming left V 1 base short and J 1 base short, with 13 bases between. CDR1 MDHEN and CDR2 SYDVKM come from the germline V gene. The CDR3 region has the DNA TGTGCCAGCAGTTTATTCGGCCAGGGGAGCCAAGAGACCCAGTACTTC. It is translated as CASSLFGQGSQETQYF.

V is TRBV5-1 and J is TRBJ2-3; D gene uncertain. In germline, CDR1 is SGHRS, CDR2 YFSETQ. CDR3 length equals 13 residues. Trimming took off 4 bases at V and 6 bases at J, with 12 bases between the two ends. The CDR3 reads CASSGELGDTQYF. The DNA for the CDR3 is TGCGCCAGCAGCGGTGAGCTTGGGGATACGCAGTATTTT. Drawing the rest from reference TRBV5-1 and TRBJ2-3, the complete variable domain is KAGVTQTPRYLIKTRGQQVTLSCSPISGHRSVSWYQQTPGQGLQFLFEYFSETQRNKGNFPGRFSGRQFSNSRSEMNVSTLELGDSALYLCASSGELGDTQYFGPGTRLTVL.

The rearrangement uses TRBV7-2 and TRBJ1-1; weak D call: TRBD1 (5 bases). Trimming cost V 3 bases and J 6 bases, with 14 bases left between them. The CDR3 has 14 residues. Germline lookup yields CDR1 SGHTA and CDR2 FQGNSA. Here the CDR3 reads CASSFGGMWSEAFF. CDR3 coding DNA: TGTGCCAGCAGCTTTGGGGGAATGTGGTCTGAAGCTTTCTTT.

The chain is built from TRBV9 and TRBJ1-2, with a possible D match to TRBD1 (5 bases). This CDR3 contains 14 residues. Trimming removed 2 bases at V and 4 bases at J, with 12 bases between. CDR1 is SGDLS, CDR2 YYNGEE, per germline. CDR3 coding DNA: TGTGCCAGCAGCGTGCGAGGGGAGGGCTATGGCTACACCTTC. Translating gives CASSVRGEGYGYTF.

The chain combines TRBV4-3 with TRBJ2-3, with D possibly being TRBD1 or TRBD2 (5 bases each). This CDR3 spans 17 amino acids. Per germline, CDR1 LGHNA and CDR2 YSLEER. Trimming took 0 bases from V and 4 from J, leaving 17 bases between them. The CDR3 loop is CASSQETGTSRADTQYF. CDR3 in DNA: TGCGCCAGCAGCCAAGAAACGGGGACGAGTCGCGCAGATACGCAGTATTTT.

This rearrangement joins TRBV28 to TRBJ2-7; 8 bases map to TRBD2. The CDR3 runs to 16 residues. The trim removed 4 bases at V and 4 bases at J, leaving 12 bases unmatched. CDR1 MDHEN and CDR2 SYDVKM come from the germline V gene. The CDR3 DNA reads TGTGCCAGCAGTTCACCTTTAGCGGGGCCATTATACGAGCAGTACTTC. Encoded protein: CASSSPLAGPLYEQYF. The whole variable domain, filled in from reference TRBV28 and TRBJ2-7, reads DVKVTQSSRYLVKRTGEKVFLECVQDMDHENMFWYRQDPGLGLRLIYFSYDVKMKEKGDIPEGYSVSREKKERFSLILESASTNQTSMYLCASSSPLAGPLYEQYFGPGTRLTVT.